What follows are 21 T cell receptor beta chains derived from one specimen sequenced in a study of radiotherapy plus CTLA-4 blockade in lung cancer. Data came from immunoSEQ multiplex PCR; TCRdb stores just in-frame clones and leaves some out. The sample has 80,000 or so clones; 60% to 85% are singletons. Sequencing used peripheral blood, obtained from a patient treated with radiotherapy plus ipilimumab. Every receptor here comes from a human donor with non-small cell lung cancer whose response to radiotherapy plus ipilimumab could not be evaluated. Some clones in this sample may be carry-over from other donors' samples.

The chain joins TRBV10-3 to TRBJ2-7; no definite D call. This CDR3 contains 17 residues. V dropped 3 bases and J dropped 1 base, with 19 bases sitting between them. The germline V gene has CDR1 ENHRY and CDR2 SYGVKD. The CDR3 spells CAISEDGAALSSYEQYF. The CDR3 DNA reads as TGTGCCATCAGTGAAGATGGAGCAGCTTTGTCTTCCTACGAGCAGTACTTC.

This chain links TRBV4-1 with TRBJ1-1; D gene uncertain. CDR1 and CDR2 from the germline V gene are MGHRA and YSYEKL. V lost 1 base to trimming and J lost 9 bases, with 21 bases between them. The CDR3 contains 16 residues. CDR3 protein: CASSQVLIGAREKAFF. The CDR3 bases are TGCGCCAGCAGCCAAGTTTTGATCGGAGCTCGCGAGAAAGCTTTCTTT.

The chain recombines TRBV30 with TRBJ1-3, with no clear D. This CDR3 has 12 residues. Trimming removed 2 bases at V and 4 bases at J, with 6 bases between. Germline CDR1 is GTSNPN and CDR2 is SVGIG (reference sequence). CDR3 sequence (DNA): TGTGCCTGGAGTAAGAGGGGAAACACCATATATTTT. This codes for CAWSKRGNTIYF.

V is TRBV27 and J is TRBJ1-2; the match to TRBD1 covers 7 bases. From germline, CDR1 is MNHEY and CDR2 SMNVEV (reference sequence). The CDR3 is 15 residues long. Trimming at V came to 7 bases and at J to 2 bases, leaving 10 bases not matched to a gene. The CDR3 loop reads CASNPLGQNNYGYTF. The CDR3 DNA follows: TGTGCCAGCAACCCTTTGGGACAGAACAACTATGGCTACACCTTC.

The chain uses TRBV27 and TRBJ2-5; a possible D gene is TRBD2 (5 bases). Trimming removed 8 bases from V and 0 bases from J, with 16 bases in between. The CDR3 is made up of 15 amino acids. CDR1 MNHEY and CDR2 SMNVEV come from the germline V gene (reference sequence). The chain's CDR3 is CASRGNLRYQETQYF. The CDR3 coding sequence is TGTGCCAGCCGAGGGAACCTGAGGTACCAAGAGACCCAGTACTTC.

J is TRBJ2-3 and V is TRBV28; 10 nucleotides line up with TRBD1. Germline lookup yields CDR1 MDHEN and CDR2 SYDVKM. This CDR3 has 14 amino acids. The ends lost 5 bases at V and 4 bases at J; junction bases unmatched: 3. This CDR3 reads CASSEGTGADTQYF. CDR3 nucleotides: TGTGCCAGCAGTGAAGGGACAGGGGCAGATACGCAGTATTTT.

The CDR3 nucleotides are TGTGCCAGTAGTATCCCCGCAGGGGGGACGGCCACTGAAGCTTTCTTT. Translating it yields CASSIPAGGTATEAFF. The chain joins TRBV19 to TRBJ1-1; 7 bases align to TRBD1. The trim removed 3 bases at V and 4 bases at J, leaving 11 bases unmatched. This CDR3 is built from 16 residues. Germline V CDR1 and CDR2: LNHDA, SQIVND (reference sequence).

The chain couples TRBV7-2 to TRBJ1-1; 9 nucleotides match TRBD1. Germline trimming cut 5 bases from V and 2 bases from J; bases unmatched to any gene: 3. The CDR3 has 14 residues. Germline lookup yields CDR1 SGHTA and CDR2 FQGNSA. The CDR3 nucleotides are TGTGCCAGCAGCCTGGGACAGGGTAACACTGAAGCTTTCTTT. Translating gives CASSLGQGNTEAFF.

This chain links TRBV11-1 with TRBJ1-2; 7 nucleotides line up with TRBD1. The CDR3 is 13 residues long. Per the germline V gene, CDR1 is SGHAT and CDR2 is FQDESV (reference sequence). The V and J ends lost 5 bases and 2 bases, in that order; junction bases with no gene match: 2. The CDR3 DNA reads TGTGCCAGCAGCCGGGACAGCAACTATGGCTACACCTTC. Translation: CASSRDSNYGYTF.

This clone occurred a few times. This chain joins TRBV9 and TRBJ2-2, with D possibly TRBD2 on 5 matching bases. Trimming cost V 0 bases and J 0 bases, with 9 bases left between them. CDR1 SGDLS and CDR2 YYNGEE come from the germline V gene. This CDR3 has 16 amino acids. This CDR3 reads CASSVVGRANTGELFF. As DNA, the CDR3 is TGTGCCAGCAGCGTAGTCGGGCGGGCGAACACCGGGGAGCTGTTTTTT. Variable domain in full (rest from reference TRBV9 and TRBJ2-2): DSGVTQTPKHLITATGQRVTLRCSPRSGDLSVYWYQQSLDQGLQFLIQYYNGEERAKGNILERFSAQQFPDLHSELNLSSLELGDSALYFCASSVVGRANTGELFFGEGSRLTVL.

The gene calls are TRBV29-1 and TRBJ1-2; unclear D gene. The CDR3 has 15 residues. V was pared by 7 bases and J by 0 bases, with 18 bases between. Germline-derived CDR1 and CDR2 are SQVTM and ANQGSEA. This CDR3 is CSAGERNLANYGYTF. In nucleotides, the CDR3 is TGCAGCGCCGGGGAGAGGAACCTAGCTAACTATGGCTACACCTTC.

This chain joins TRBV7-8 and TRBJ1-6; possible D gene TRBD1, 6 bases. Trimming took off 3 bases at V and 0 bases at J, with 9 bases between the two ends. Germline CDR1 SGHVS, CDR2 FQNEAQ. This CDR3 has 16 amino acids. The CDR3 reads CASSLGHSSYNSPLHF. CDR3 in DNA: TGTGCCAGCAGCTTGGGACATAGCTCCTATAATTCACCCCTCCACTTT. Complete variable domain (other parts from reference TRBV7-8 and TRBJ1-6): GAGVSQSPRYKVAKRGQDVALRCDPISGHVSLFWYQQALGQGPEFLTYFQNEAQLDKSGLPSDRFFAERPEGSVSTLKIQRTQQEDSAVYLCASSLGHSSYNSPLHFGNGTRLTVT.

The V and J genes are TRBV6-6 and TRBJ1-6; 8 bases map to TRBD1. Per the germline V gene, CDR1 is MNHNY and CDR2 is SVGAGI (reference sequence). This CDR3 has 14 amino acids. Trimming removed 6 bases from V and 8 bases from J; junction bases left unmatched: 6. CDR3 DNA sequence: TGTGCCAGCAGCGATACAGGGGGGCATTCACCCCTCCACTTT. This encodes CASSDTGGHSPLHF.

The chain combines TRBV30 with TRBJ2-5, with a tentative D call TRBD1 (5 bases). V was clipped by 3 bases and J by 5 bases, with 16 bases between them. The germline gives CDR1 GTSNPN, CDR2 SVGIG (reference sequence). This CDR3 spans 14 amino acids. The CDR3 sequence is CAWSGAAAGETQYF. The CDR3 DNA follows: TGTGCCTGGAGCGGAGCCGCGGCAGGGGAGACCCAGTACTTC.

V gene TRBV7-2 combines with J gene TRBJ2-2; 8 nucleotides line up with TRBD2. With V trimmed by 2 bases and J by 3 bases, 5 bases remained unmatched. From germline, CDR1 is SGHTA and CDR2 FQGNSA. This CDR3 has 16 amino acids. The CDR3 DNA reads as TGTGCCAGCAGCTTACTCCGGGGGGGTTACACCGGGGAGCTGTTTTTT. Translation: CASSLLRGGYTGELFF.

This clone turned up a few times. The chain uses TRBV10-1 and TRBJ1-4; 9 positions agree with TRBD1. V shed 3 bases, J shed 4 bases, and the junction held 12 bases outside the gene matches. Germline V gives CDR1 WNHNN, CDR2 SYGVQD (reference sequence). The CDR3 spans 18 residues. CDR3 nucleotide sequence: TGCGCCAGCAGTGAAAGACAGGGGGGACGTCGGGGTAATGAAAAACTGTTTTTT. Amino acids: CASSERQGGRRGNEKLFF.

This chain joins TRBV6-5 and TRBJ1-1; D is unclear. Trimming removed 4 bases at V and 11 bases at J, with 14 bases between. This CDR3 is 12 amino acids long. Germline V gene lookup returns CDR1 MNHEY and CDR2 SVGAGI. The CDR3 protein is CASSFHSGRAFF. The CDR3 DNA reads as TGTGCCAGCAGTTTCCACTCCGGGAGGGCTTTCTTT.

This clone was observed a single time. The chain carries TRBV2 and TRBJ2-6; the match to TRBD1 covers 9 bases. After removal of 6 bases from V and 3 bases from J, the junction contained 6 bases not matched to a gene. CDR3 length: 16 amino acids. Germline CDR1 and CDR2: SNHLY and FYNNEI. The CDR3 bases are TGTGCCAGCAGGGGACAGGGTTATGATGGGGCCAACGTCCTGACTTTC. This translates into CASRGQGYDGANVLTF. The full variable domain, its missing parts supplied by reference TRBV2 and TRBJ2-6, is EPEVTQTPSHQVTQMGQEVILRCVPISNHLYFYWYRQILGQKVEFLVSFYNNEISEKSEIFDDQFSVERPDGSNFTLKIRSTKLEDSAMYFCASRGQGYDGANVLTFGAGSRLTVL.

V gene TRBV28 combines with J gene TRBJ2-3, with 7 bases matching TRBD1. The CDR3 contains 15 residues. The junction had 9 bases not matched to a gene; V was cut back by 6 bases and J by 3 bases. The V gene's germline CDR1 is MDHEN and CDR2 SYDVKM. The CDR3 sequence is CASRIQGINTDTQYF. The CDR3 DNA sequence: TGTGCCAGCAGGATACAGGGGATTAATACAGATACGCAGTATTTT.

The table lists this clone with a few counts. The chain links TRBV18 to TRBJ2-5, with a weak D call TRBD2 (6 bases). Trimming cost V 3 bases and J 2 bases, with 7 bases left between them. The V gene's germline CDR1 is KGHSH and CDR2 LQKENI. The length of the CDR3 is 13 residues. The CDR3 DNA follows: TGTGCCAGCTCACCGCGGGGACAAGAGACCCAGTACTTC. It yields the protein CASSPRGQETQYF.

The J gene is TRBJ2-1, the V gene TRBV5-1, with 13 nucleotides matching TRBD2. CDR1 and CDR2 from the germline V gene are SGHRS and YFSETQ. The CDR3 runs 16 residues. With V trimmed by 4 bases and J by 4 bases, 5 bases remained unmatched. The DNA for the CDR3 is TGCGCCAGCAGCCCTGGACTAGCGGGGGCGTACAATGAGCAGTTCTTC. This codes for CASSPGLAGAYNEQFF.